The clone carrying this T cell receptor beta chain showed up just once. What it binds is unknown. The data were obtained in a study of T cell repertoires and HLA-DP antigens. General study points: Responder cells were total CD4+ cells with a HeLa antigen-presenting system.

Some clones are missing from TCRdb's copy, which holds only in-frame ones; the method was immunoSEQ multiplex PCR. The table has approximately 100,000 clones, around nine tenths seen once. Germline-derived CDR1 and CDR2 are MNHNS and SASEGT. With 4 bases removed from V and 2 bases from J, the gap between germline ends came to 15 bases. The CDR3 covers 15 residues. Sequenced input: CD4+ T cells from PBMCs. The chain employs TRBV6-1 and TRBJ2-7; possibly TRBD1 or TRBD2 for D (5 bases each). The receptor was isolated from a man aged 45-60 years in good health and CMV-seronegative. CDR3: CASSVLPGPAYEQYF. The CDR3 DNA is TGTGCCAGCAGTGTGCTACCGGGACCCGCCTACGAGCAGTACTTC.